The 31 T cell receptor beta chains reported below all come from one sample, sequenced in a study of graft-versus-host responses after intestinal transplantation. No antigen is known for these receptors. The data were produced by immunoSEQ multiplex PCR, yet TCRdb's version contains in-frame clones alone and is incomplete. The sample records around 110,000 clones, just over 90% being singletons. Sequencing used unstimulated CD4+ T cells sorted from spleen or lymph node cells, obtained before intestinal transplant. Source of these receptors: a human donor who received an intestinal transplant.

The chain recombines TRBV9 with TRBJ2-7, with a tentative D call TRBD2 (6 bases). Germline lookup yields CDR1 SGDLS and CDR2 YYNGEE. V shed 3 bases and J shed 0 bases, with 16 bases lying between them. The CDR3 is 16 amino acids. Here the CDR3 reads CASSGPGVADSYEQYF. CDR3 nucleotides: TGTGCCAGCAGCGGCCCGGGGGTAGCGGACTCCTACGAGCAGTACTTC.

The rearrangement joins TRBV18 to TRBJ1-3, with D perhaps TRBD1 (6 bases). The germline V and J ends were trimmed by 3 bases and 0 bases, with 6 bases remaining between them. Germline CDR1 KGHSH, CDR2 LQKENI. The CDR3 has 14 amino acids. Written as DNA, the CDR3 is TGTGCCAGCTCACCGGGACACTCTGGAAACACCATATATTTT. Protein sequence: CASSPGHSGNTIYF. Drawing the rest from reference TRBV18 and TRBJ1-3, the complete variable domain is NAGVMQNPRHLVRRRGQEARLRCSPMKGHSHVYWYRQLPEEGLKFMVYLQKENIIDESGMPKERFSAEFPKEGPSILRIQQVVRGDSAAYFCASSPGHSGNTIYFGEGSWLTVV.

The rearrangement uses TRBV10-3 and TRBJ2-5; 8 nucleotides line up with TRBD2. There are 14 residues in the CDR3. Germline trimming cut 4 bases from V and 4 bases from J; bases unmatched to any gene: 5. CDR1 is ENHRY and CDR2 is SYGVKD in the germline V gene. The CDR3 spells CAISVGAGVETQYF. The CDR3 DNA sequence: TGTGCCATCAGTGTTGGAGCGGGGGTAGAGACCCAGTACTTC.

V and J are TRBV4-1 and TRBJ1-6; maybe TRBD1 (5 bases). Trimming shortened V by 0 bases and J by 3 bases, and 12 bases separated the two germline ends. This CDR3 spans 17 amino acids. Germline V gene data show CDR1 as MGHRA and CDR2 as YSYEKL. The CDR3 loop reads CASSQDRTTGYNSPLHF. The CDR3 DNA sequence: TGCGCCAGCAGCCAAGATCGAACCACAGGCTATAATTCACCCCTCCACTTT.

The CDR3 DNA reads TGTGCCAGCAGCAAGCCTGGACTAGCTGATATATCCTACGAGCAGTACTTC. Translation: CASSKPGLADISYEQYF. The chain has TRBV5-5 and TRBJ2-7; 8 bases are shared with TRBD2. After removal of 4 bases from V and 1 base from J, the junction contained 13 bases not matched to a gene. Germline CDR1 reads SGHKS; CDR2 reads YYEKEE (reference sequence). The CDR3 consists of 17 residues.

The table lists this clone with a count of one. The chain links TRBV9 to TRBJ2-5; possibly TRBD2 for D (5 bases). The CDR3 extends over 15 amino acids. V was trimmed by 8 bases and J by 0 bases, leaving 17 bases between them. Germline CDR1 is SGDLS and CDR2 is YYNGEE. The CDR3 DNA reads TGTGCCAGGGCACGGGGATGGGTTCACCAAGAGACCCAGTACTTC. Its translation is CARARGWVHQETQYF.

This clone came up once. The chain's CDR3 is CASTPTTGVRYGYTF. The CDR3 DNA follows: TGTGCCAGCACCCCTACGACAGGGGTTCGGTATGGCTACACCTTC. The chain carries TRBV28 and TRBJ1-2, with TRBD1 matching 8 bases. Germline values: CDR1 MDHEN, CDR2 SYDVKM. This CDR3 has 15 amino acids. With 7 bases clipped from V and 5 bases from J, the junction kept 12 bases outside the gene matches.

This clone has more than one count but fewer than ten. The J gene is TRBJ2-7, the V gene TRBV5-1, with D unclear. The CDR3 has 14 amino acids. The V gene's germline CDR1 is SGHRS and CDR2 YFSETQ. The V and J ends lost 1 base and 2 bases respectively, with 10 bases between them. The CDR3 DNA reads as TGCGCCAGCAGCTTGCAAGCATCGACCTACGAGCAGTACTTC. This sequence encodes CASSLQASTYEQYF.

The chain is built from TRBV9 and TRBJ2-7; TRBD2 matches 10 bases. V was clipped by 4 bases and J by 5 bases; unmatched bases: 6. The CDR3 extends over 14 amino acids. Germline V gene lookup returns CDR1 SGDLS and CDR2 YYNGEE. The CDR3 protein is CASSLASGRDEQYF. The CDR3, as DNA: TGTGCCAGCAGCCTTGCTAGCGGGAGAGACGAGCAGTACTTC.

This chain joins TRBV27 and TRBJ2-7; 8 bases are shared with TRBD1. J lost 4 bases, V lost 6 bases, and 11 bases had no gene match. The CDR3 length is 15 residues. Germline loops: CDR1 MNHEY, CDR2 SMNVEV (reference sequence). The CDR3 bases are TGTGCCAGCAGCCCTTACAGGGGGTCTGGGTACGAGCAGTACTTC. Protein sequence: CASSPYRGSGYEQYF.

This sequence joins TRBV1 and TRBJ1-4; the table's D gene call, TRBD1, was not cross checked with the DNA. TRBV1 is a recognized pseudogene. There are 14 residues in the CDR3. CDR3 in DNA: TGCACCAGCAGCCGAGGGGACAGACCAGAAAAACTGTTTTTT. Encoded protein: CTSSRGDRPEKLFF.

The chain recombines TRBV7-9 with TRBJ2-7; 8 nucleotides line up with TRBD2. This CDR3 has 12 residues. J was trimmed by 1 base and V by 11 bases; bases with no gene match: 4. The germline V gene encodes CDR1 SEHNR and CDR2 FQNEAQ (reference sequence). CDR3 region: CAYGGGSYEQYF. The CDR3 nucleotides are TGTGCCTACGGGGGGGGTTCCTACGAGCAGTACTTC. Using reference TRBV7-9 and TRBJ2-7 for the parts outside the CDR3, the full variable domain is DTGVSQNPRHKITKRGQNVTFRCDPISEHNRLYWYRQTLGQGPEFLTYFQNEAQLEKSRLLSDRFSAERPKGSFSTLEIQRTEQGDSAMYLCAYGGGSYEQYFGPGTRLTVT.

The chain combines TRBV5-1 with TRBJ2-1, with TRBD1 matching 10 bases. The CDR3 covers 14 residues. With V trimmed by 3 bases and J by 8 bases, 5 bases remained unmatched. Germline assignment: CDR1 SGHRS and CDR2 YFSETQ. CDR3 nucleotide sequence: TGCGCCAGCAGCTCGAGGACAGGGGGTGATGAGCAGTTCTTC. It specifies CASSSRTGGDEQFF.

Points on this clone: The CDR3 does not end in the conserved phenylalanine or tryptophan, so this is likely a read error. The DNA is left out, because the CDR3 cannot be placed on it with certainty; the CDR3 is given as TCRdb lists it. The chain uses TRBV20-1 and TRBJ2-7; whether TRBD1, the table's D call, matches the DNA was not checked. The CDR3 has 11 amino acids, counting both end residues. Germline CDR1 and CDR2: DFQATT and SNEGSKA (reference sequence). This CDR3 is CSARDNSRQVL.

The J gene is TRBJ2-5, the V gene TRBV29-1, with D tentatively TRBD1 (5 bases). CDR1 and CDR2 from the germline V gene are SQVTM and ANQGSEA. The V end was cut by 8 bases, the J end by 4 bases, with 11 bases between. CDR3 size: 11 residues. CDR3 amino acids: CSPKRGETQYF. CDR3 DNA: TGCAGCCCAAAAAGGGGAGAGACCCAGTACTTC. Looking up the rest from reference TRBV29-1 and TRBJ2-5 gives the full variable domain: SAVISQKPSRDICQRGTSLTIQCQVDSQVTMMFWYRQQPGQSLTLIATANQGSEATYESGFVIDKFPISRPNLTFSTLTVSNMSPEDSSIYLCSPKRGETQYFGPGTRLLVL.

The chain links TRBV9 to TRBJ1-4, with 8 bases aligning to TRBD1. The ends lost 7 bases at V and 8 bases at J; junction bases unmatched: 7. The V gene's germline CDR1 is SGDLS and CDR2 YYNGEE. The CDR3 length is 13 residues. The CDR3: CASGSTGVEKLFF. For the CDR3, the DNA is TGTGCCAGCGGATCGACAGGGGTCGAAAAACTGTTTTTT.

CDR3 sequence reads: CASSLRSGSPDTQYF. The CDR3 DNA is TGTGCCAGCTCACTCCGTAGCGGGAGCCCAGATACGCAGTATTTT. The chain joins TRBV18 to TRBJ2-3, with 9 bases identical to TRBD2. The trim removed 4 bases at V and 4 bases at J, leaving 6 bases unmatched. This CDR3 spans 15 amino acids. CDR1 and CDR2 from the germline V gene are KGHSH and LQKENI.

V gene TRBV28 combines with J gene TRBJ1-2; 7 nucleotides agree with TRBD1. V shed 2 bases, J shed 7 bases, and the junction held 4 bases outside the gene matches. The germline V gene encodes CDR1 MDHEN and CDR2 SYDVKM. CDR3 length: 13 residues. For the CDR3, the DNA is TGTGCCAGCAGTTTAGGAGGGGGCCGTGGCTACACCTTC. This translates into CASSLGGGRGYTF.

The V call is TRBV9, the J call TRBJ2-2; a weak D match, TRBD1 (5 bases). Trimming removed 0 bases from V and 7 bases from J, with 13 bases in between. The CDR3 extends over 15 amino acids. Germline loops: CDR1 SGDLS, CDR2 YYNGEE. CDR3 protein: CASSVAAGMVGELFF. The CDR3 DNA reads TGTGCCAGCAGCGTAGCGGCAGGGATGGTCGGGGAGCTGTTTTTT.

The rearrangement uses TRBV28 and TRBJ1-2; D possibly corresponds to TRBD1 (6 bases). Trimming removed 6 bases from V and 4 bases from J, with 18 bases in between. This CDR3 has 15 amino acids. The germline V gene encodes CDR1 MDHEN and CDR2 SYDVKM. CDR3 nucleotide sequence: TGTGCCAGCAGCCCCCGAGACAGGCATTCCTATGGCTACACCTTC. Translated: CASSPRDRHSYGYTF.

The table lists this clone with a count of one. CDR3 in amino acids: CAWSVTRGQPQHF. CDR3 sequence (DNA): TGTGCCTGGAGTGTAACCAGGGGTCAGCCCCAGCATTTT. The rearrangement uses TRBV30 and TRBJ1-5, with D tentatively TRBD1 (6 bases). Trimming cost V 0 bases and J 6 bases, with 9 bases left between them. In germline, CDR1 is GTSNPN, CDR2 SVGIG (reference sequence). This CDR3 region has 13 residues.

This rearrangement joins TRBV5-1 to TRBJ2-2; 12 bases are shared with TRBD2. Germline V gene lookup returns CDR1 SGHRS and CDR2 YFSETQ. The V segment lost 0 bases and the J segment 1 base; nucleotides outside the gene matches: 1. CDR3 length: 17 residues. CDR3 sequence reads: CASSLVGLAGNTGELFF. The DNA of the CDR3 is TGCGCCAGCAGCTTGGTGGGACTAGCGGGGAACACCGGGGAGCTGTTTTTT.

The V call is TRBV7-9, the J call TRBJ1-2, with 8 bases fitting TRBD1. The length of the CDR3 is 16 residues. Per germline, CDR1 SEHNR and CDR2 FQNEAQ (reference sequence). Unmatched junction bases numbered 12, after V lost 5 bases and J lost 4 bases. The CDR3 loop is CASSPGQGWEGYGYTF. The CDR3 DNA follows: TGTGCCAGCAGCCCCGGACAGGGATGGGAGGGCTATGGCTACACCTTC.

The CDR3 protein is CASSHPRQWRIQPQHF. CDR3 DNA sequence: TGTGCCAGCAGTCATCCCAGACAGTGGAGAATCCAGCCCCAGCATTTT. J is TRBJ1-5 and V is TRBV6-4; a weak D match, TRBD1 (5 bases). The V end was cut by 5 bases, the J end by 7 bases, with 21 bases between. This CDR3 has 16 amino acids. Germline values: CDR1 MRHNA, CDR2 SNTAGT.

This clone was seen more than once but under ten times. V is TRBV5-4 and J is TRBJ2-3; maybe TRBD2 (6 bases). Germline values: CDR1 SGHNT, CDR2 YYREEE (reference sequence). CDR3 size: 15 residues. The V end lost 5 bases, the J end lost 4 bases, and 17 bases lay between the germline ends. The CDR3 coding sequence is TGTGCCAGCAGATTTAGCGGCCCTTGGGCAGATACGCAGTATTTT. Translating it yields CASRFSGPWADTQYF.

A single count supports this clone. The genes are TRBV28 and TRBJ2-7, with D maybe TRBD2 (6 bases). The CDR3 contains 15 residues. V shed 2 bases and J shed 5 bases, with 16 bases lying between them. Germline assignment: CDR1 MDHEN and CDR2 SYDVKM. The DNA of the CDR3 is TGTGCCAGCAGTTTAATCCCCTCGACTAGAAACGAGCAGTACTTC. It codes for CASSLIPSTRNEQYF.

CDR3 DNA: TGTGCCAGCAGCTCTAACCGGGGTCTGAGTGAAAAACTGTTTTTT. This encodes CASSSNRGLSEKLFF. The chain uses TRBV7-9 and TRBJ1-4; D gene uncertain. Deletions cut 4 bases from V and 7 bases from J, with 16 bases between. This CDR3 region has 15 residues. Germline loops: CDR1 SEHNR, CDR2 FQNEAQ (reference sequence).

The rearrangement uses TRBV7-2 and TRBJ1-2, with TRBD1 matching over 8 bases. J lost 4 bases, V lost 5 bases, and 3 bases had no gene match. The CDR3 consists of 13 residues. Germline V gene lookup returns CDR1 SGHTA and CDR2 FQGNSA. In DNA, the CDR3 is TGTGCCAGCAGCCCAGGGGGCATCTATGGCTACACCTTC. Its translation: CASSPGGIYGYTF.

CDR3 coding DNA: TGTGCCACGAATCGAGGGGGTGAGCAGTTCTTC. Its translation is CATNRGGEQFF. V gene TRBV6-1 combines with J gene TRBJ2-1, with D possibly being TRBD1 (6 bases). The CDR3 sequence is 11 residues long. Germline V gene data show CDR1 as MNHNS and CDR2 as SASEGT. The V end was cut by 10 bases, the J end by 9 bases, with 13 bases between.

The V gene is TRBV7-2, the J gene TRBJ2-7; 10 nucleotides line up with TRBD2. V lost 0 bases and J lost 2; bases outside the gene matches: 13. This CDR3 contains 19 residues. The germline gives CDR1 SGHTA, CDR2 FQGNSA. The CDR3 sequence: CASSLALVPSGGRTYEQYF. CDR3 coding DNA: TGTGCCAGCAGCTTAGCGTTGGTTCCTAGCGGGGGCCGTACCTACGAGCAGTACTTC.

The rearrangement links TRBV4-1 to TRBJ1-4, with a weak D call TRBD1 (5 bases). In germline, CDR1 is MGHRA, CDR2 YSYEKL. Trimming stripped 3 bases from V and 4 bases from J, with 12 bases between. The CDR3 totals 15 residues. CDR3 loop: CASSQRTQVNEKLFF. CDR3 nucleotides: TGCGCCAGCAGCCAGAGGACACAAGTTAATGAAAAACTGTTTTTT.